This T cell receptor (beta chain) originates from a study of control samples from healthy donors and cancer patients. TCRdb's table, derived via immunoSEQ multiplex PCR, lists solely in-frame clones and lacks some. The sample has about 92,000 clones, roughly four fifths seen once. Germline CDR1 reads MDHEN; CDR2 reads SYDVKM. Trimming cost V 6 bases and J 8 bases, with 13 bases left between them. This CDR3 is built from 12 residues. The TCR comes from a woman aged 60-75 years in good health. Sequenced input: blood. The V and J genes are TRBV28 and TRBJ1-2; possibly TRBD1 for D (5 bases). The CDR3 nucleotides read TGTGCCAGCAGCTTGGACATGGGGGGCTACACCTTC. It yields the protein CASSLDMGGYTF.